This is a list of T cell receptor beta chains from one sample in a study of cytomegalovirus exposure and HLA in healthy donors. Repertoires were generated with immunoSEQ multiplex PCR, while TCRdb's copy carries only in-frame clones and drops some. The profile shows under 150,000 clones, around three quarters of them singletons. Material for sequencing was PBMCs. Every receptor here comes from a woman aged 40 to 55 in good health and CMV-seropositive. CDR3s include the opening cysteine and the closing phenylalanine or tryptophan. The size of a clone is reported for some rows only, either as once, few or many, or as a class for expanded clones.

>TRBV13|-|TRBJ2-1
CASSPTSVSYNEQFF
>TRBV20-1|-|TRBJ2-7
CSAHLGYEQYF
>TRBV25-1|few|TRBJ2-3
CASSPGTHRGFADTQYF
>TRBV4-1|-|TRBJ1-5
CASSQDREDQPQHF
>TRBV7-9|-|TRBJ1-3
CASSFIPRTGNTIYF
>TRBV7-2|-|TRBJ2-7
CASSFVGGGSSLYEQYF
>TRBV12-1|few|TRBJ1-1
CASSFNVDPGGTEAFF
>TRBV6-4|-|TRBJ1-1
CASSAFLGHTEAFF
>TRBV5-6|-|TRBJ2-4
CASSRTSAKNIQYF
>TRBV28|-|TRBJ2-2
CASSPLPGTGELFF
>TRBV27|-|TRBJ2-2
CASSPTRYTGELFF
>TRBV6-5|few|TRBJ1-1
CASSSDRGNTEAFF
>TRBV29-1|-|TRBJ1-1
CSASGQLNTEAFF
>TRBV9|-|TRBJ2-1
CAGETGCNEQFF
>TRBV7-2|-|TRBJ2-2
CASSLALEEVGELFF
>TRBV5-4|-|TRBJ2-4
CASSSGTAKYF
>TRBV5-4|once|TRBJ2-7
CASSEGRGRRNEQYF
>TRBV27|once|TRBJ2-7
CASSLLSGASYEQYF
>TRBV28|-|TRBJ2-2
CASSPGTGIRYGFF
>TRBV27|-|TRBJ2-1
CATPVGTSGNNEQFF
>TRBV19|-|TRBJ1-5
CASSLTVNSNQPQHF
>TRBV18|-|TRBJ2-2
CASSVVAGALNTGELFF
>TRBV9|few|TRBJ2-2
CASSVRDVAGGNTGELFF